This note documents a single TCR beta chain sequence. The CDR3 is 15 residues long. Trimming removed 7 bases from V and 5 bases from J, with 19 bases in between. Looked up from germline, CDR1 is ENHRY and CDR2 is SYGVKD. Amplification used 60 Vbeta primers and 13 Jbeta primers. Method: immunoSEQ multiplex PCR; TCRdb's copy keeps in-frame clones and lacks some. In the table there are about 120,000 clones, 83% of which are singletons. The entry originates in a study of cytomegalovirus exposure and HLA in healthy donors. This rearrangement joins TRBV10-3 to TRBJ2-3; weak D call: TRBD1 (6 bases). Sequenced sample: PBMCs. The origin of this receptor is a woman between 40 and 50 years old in good health and CMV-seropositive. CDR3 amino acids: CAITESGAGGDTQYF. DNA of the CDR3: TGTGCCATCACCGAGTCAGGGGCCGGTGGAGATACGCAGTATTTT.